This T cell receptor (beta chain) is drawn from a study of T cells after yellow fever vaccination. There are 16 residues in the CDR3. V was pared by 2 bases and J by 4 bases, with 17 bases between. TCRdb passed the 5' RACE reads through MiXCR, listing each CDR3 protein once. The sample comprises hundreds of thousands of distinct CDR3 sequences, around 20% of which are singletons, and roughly 19% rests with the top ten. The sequencing here drew on PBMCs, taken before the yellow fever booster vaccination. The clonotype originates from a man aged 18-30 years who received the YFV17D yellow fever vaccine. The chain carries TRBV12-3 or TRBV12-4 and TRBJ1-2; D not certain. The CDR3 coding sequence is TGTGCCAGCAGTTTAAAACCAGCTTCGTTGGGCTATGGCTACACCTTC. Encoded protein: CASSLKPASLGYGYTF.